A selection of T cell receptor beta chains follows, all from one sample in a study of blood T cell repertoires in COVID-19. The table came from immunoSEQ multiplex PCR; TCRdb's copy has only in-frame clones and leaves some out. The table lists under 200,000 clones, 80% to 85% of them singletons, with 9.5% to 13% in the top ten. The sequenced material came from peripheral blood. The receptors shown here come from a man aged 65 to 85 with active or convalescent COVID-19. Both conserved end residues are part of each CDR3. Fields, in order: clone size, J gene, D gene, V gene, CDR3 DNA, CDR3 protein. D genes are given only for firm matches. The size field is filled for only some rows; it gives once, few, many or a size class.

once,TRBJ2-7,TRBD2,TRBV4-3,TGCGCCAGCAGCCAACCACTAGCGGGATTGGAGGACGAGCAGTACTTC,CASSQPLAGLEDEQYF
-,TRBJ1-3,-,TRBV19,TGTGCCAGTAGTCTCGCTCGTGCGGAACCCCGAAACACCATATATTTT,CASSLARAEPRNTIYF
-,TRBJ1-6,TRBD1,TRBV18,TGTGCCAGCTCACAGGACAGGGATCTTTCACCCCTCCACTTT,CASSQDRDLSPLHF
-,TRBJ2-3,TRBD2,TRBV19,TGTGCCAGTAGCCAAGGGCGGGAGGTGGGCACAGATACGCAGTATTTT,CASSQGREVGTDTQYF
-,TRBJ2-5,-,TRBV6-2/TRBV6-3,TGTGCCACCAGTTCAGGGGCTCAAGAGACCCAGTACTTC,CATSSGAQETQYF
-,TRBJ1-1,-,TRBV5-1,TGCGCCAGCAGCTGGGGCGTCGTGGGCACTGAAGCTTTCTTT,CASSWGVVGTEAFF
-,TRBJ2-4,-,TRBV20-1,TGCAGTGCTAGTGCCGCGGGATCGGCCAAAAACATTCAGTACTTC,CSASAAGSAKNIQYF
-,TRBJ2-3,-,TRBV5-8,TGTGCCAGCAGCTTTGGCAGGGGAGGGGCAGATACGCAGTATTTT,CASSFGRGGADTQYF
-,TRBJ1-5,-,TRBV12-3/TRBV12-4,TGTGCCAGCAGTTTTTCGGAGAATCAGCCCCAGCATTTT,CASSFSENQPQHF
-,TRBJ2-1,TRBD2,TRBV5-5,TGTGCCAGCAGCCCTAGGGGGACTAGCGGGGCCTCCTACAATGAGCAGTTCTTC,CASSPRGTSGASYNEQFF
-,TRBJ1-1,-,TRBV9,TGTGCCAGCAACCTAGCAGGAGGGGAAACTGAAGCTTTCTTT,CASNLAGGETEAFF
-,TRBJ2-7,-,TRBV18,TGTGCCAGCTCACCACGCCTAGAGAGTACCTACGAGCAGTACTTC,CASSPRLESTYEQYF
-,TRBJ2-1,-,TRBV9,TGTGCCAGCAGCCGGGCGGGCGGGTACAATGAGCAGTTCTTC,CASSRAGGYNEQFF
-,TRBJ2-2,TRBD1,TRBV11-3,TGTGCCAGCAGCTTAGGGACAGGGTCCACCGGGGAGCTGTTTTTT,CASSLGTGSTGELFF
-,TRBJ2-5,TRBD2,TRBV6-2/TRBV6-3,TGTGCCAGCAGTTTGCCCCCTCTAGCGGGAGTAGAGACCCAGTACTTC,CASSLPPLAGVETQYF
-,TRBJ2-2,TRBD2,TRBV5-4,TGTGCCAGCAGCCCCCACCTGACTAGCGCAAACACCGGGGAGCTGTTTTTT,CASSPHLTSANTGELFF
-,TRBJ1-5,TRBD1,TRBV9,TGTGCCAGCAGCGTAGGGGACAGGCTAAATCAGCCCCAGCATTTT,CASSVGDRLNQPQHF
few,TRBJ2-1,TRBD1,TRBV7-2,TGTGCCAGCAGCCTCCGGGACAGGGGTACCAATGAGCAGTTCTTC,CASSLRDRGTNEQFF
-,TRBJ1-4,-,TRBV15,TGTGCCACCAGCAGAGAGGAGGCGAAAGGTAATGAAAAACTGTTTTTT,CATSREEAKGNEKLFF
-,TRBJ2-1,-,TRBV9,TGTGCCAGCAGCGTAGGGAGGGTCTACAATGAGCAGTTCTTC,CASSVGRVYNEQFF
-,TRBJ2-6,-,TRBV5-4,TGTGCCAGCACCTCGAGCTCTGGGGCCAACGTCCTGACTTTC,CASTSSSGANVLTF
-,TRBJ2-7,-,TRBV19,TGTGCCAGTAGTATTTATCCAGGGCAGTACTACGAGCAGTACTTC,CASSIYPGQYYEQYF
-,TRBJ2-7,-,TRBV27,TGTGCCAGCACTCTCCGGGAGCAACCCCACGAGCAGTACTTC,CASTLREQPHEQYF
once,TRBJ1-2,-,TRBV20-1,TGCAGTGCTAGTCTGCGAGAGAGTTACACCTTC,CSASLRESYTF
once,TRBJ1-5,-,TRBV6-1,TGTGCCAGCAGTGAATCCGGGGATCAGCCCCAGCATTTT,CASSESGDQPQHF
-,TRBJ2-5,TRBD2,TRBV5-1,TGCGCCAGCAGCTTGACCCTAGCGGGATCCCAAGAGACCCAGTACTTC,CASSLTLAGSQETQYF